These T cell receptor beta chains were read from a single sample in a study of blood T cell repertoires in COVID-19. Measured with immunoSEQ multiplex PCR; TCRdb has only the in-frame clones, and not every one. The sample includes some 250,000 clones, more than 75% of them seen just once. Source material: peripheral blood. The source is a woman between 35 and 50 years old who had recovered from COVID-19. The CDR3 runs from the conserved cysteine through the conserved F or W. The D gene is left open where the match is weak.

TRBD2 | TRBJ2-7 | TRBV18 | CATRTSGSYEQYF | TGTGCCACGAGGACTAGCGGGAGTTACGAGCAGTACTTC
TRBD2 | TRBJ2-1 | TRBV10-3 | CAISSGGAAEQFF | TGTGCCATCAGTAGCGGGGGGGCGGCTGAGCAGTTCTTC
TRBD2 | TRBJ2-2 | TRBV18 | CASSPPSAGGRHTGELFF | TGTGCCAGCTCACCACCTTCGGCGGGAGGGCGGCACACCGGGGAGCTGTTTTTT
TRBD2 | TRBJ2-1 | TRBV27 | CASSLNGALAGGPSGQFF | TGTGCCAGCAGTTTAAATGGGGCGCTAGCGGGAGGGCCGTCGGGGCAGTTCTTC
TRBD2 | TRBJ2-3 | TRBV6-1 | CASSARTSGRADTQYF | TGTGCCAGCAGTGCCCGGACTAGCGGGAGGGCAGATACGCAGTATTTT
NA | TRBJ1-1 | TRBV7-2 | CASSLGGARRGTEAFF | TGTGCCAGCAGCTTAGGAGGGGCTCGGAGGGGCACTGAAGCTTTCTTT
TRBD1 | TRBJ1-2 | TRBV7-9 | CASSPGTGWDYGYTF | TGTGCCAGCAGCCCCGGGACAGGGTGGGACTATGGCTACACCTTC
NA | TRBJ2-7 | TRBV30 | CAWSLAVRNEQYF | TGTGCCTGGAGTTTAGCGGTTCGGAACGAGCAGTACTTC
NA | TRBJ1-5 | TRBV30 | CAWSDRRSAQHF | TGTGCCTGGAGTGACCGGCGGTCGGCCCAGCATTTT
NA | TRBJ2-7 | TRBV10-3 | CAISESEVYEQYF | TGTGCCATCAGTGAGTCGGAGGTGTACGAGCAGTACTTC
NA | TRBJ2-6 | TRBV10-3 | CAISEGLSSGANVLTF | TGTGCCATCAGTGAGGGACTCAGCTCTGGGGCCAACGTCCTGACTTTC